This passage covers 23 T cell receptor beta chains from one sample sequenced in a study of blood T cell repertoires in COVID-19. The protocol was immunoSEQ multiplex PCR, while the TCRdb copy is restricted to in-frame clones and leaves out a portion. Counted here are approximately 330,000 clones, 90% occurring once; the ten biggest clones make up about 1%. Sequencing was carried out using peripheral blood. Receptors were obtained from a woman aged 40 to 49 with COVID-19, enrolled during active disease.

Only one count was recorded for this clone. The V call is TRBV30, the J call TRBJ2-1, with 11 bases lining up with TRBD2. The CDR3 loop spans 15 amino acids. CDR1 and CDR2 from the germline V gene are GTSNPN and SVGIG (reference sequence). V lost 4 bases to trimming and J lost 5 bases; unmatched junction nucleotides: 7. CDR3 coding DNA: TGTGCCTGGACCAGACTAGCGGGGATCCACAATGAGCAGTTCTTC. Translating gives CAWTRLAGIHNEQFF.

V is TRBV14 and J is TRBJ1-1; D ambiguous. Germline CDR1 is SGHDN and CDR2 is FVKESK. The ends were cut back, 0 bases at V and 7 bases at J, with 3 bases in the middle. The CDR3 is 11 residues long. The CDR3 coding sequence is TGTGCCAGCAGCCAAGATATTGAAGCTTTCTTT. Amino acids: CASSQDIEAFF.

The gene calls are TRBV7-3 and TRBJ2-2; 10 bases fit TRBD2. The CDR3 is 16 amino acids. Germline V CDR1 and CDR2: SGHTA, FQGTGA. V dropped 2 bases and J dropped 4; count of bases not matched to a gene: 4. The CDR3 DNA follows: TGTGCCAGCAGCTTATCTAGACTAGCGGGCACCGGGGAGCTGTTTTTT. Encoded protein: CASSLSRLAGTGELFF.

V usage is TRBV3-1 (or the pseudogene TRBV3-2) and J usage is TRBJ2-5; 8 nucleotides match TRBD2. In germline, CDR1 is LGHDT, CDR2 YNNKEL (reference sequence). The CDR3 totals 16 residues. The V and J ends lost 4 bases and 3 bases, in that order; junction bases with no gene match: 10. CDR3: CASSPRRSGGKETQYF. The CDR3 nucleotides are TGTGCCAGCAGCCCCCGGCGGAGCGGGGGTAAAGAGACCCAGTACTTC.

In its sample, this clone was seen many times. The chain links TRBV7-8 to TRBJ2-7; maybe TRBD1 (5 bases). The ends were cut back, 0 bases at V and 6 bases at J, with 15 bases in the middle. The CDR3 covers 15 residues. The germline CDR1 and CDR2 sequences are SGHVS and FQNEAQ. CDR3 loop: CASSLALGEGREQYF. CDR3 DNA: TGTGCCAGCAGCTTAGCGCTAGGGGAAGGGCGCGAGCAGTACTTC.

V gene TRBV7-3 combines with J gene TRBJ2-7, with D possibly TRBD2 on 6 matching bases. V was clipped by 7 bases and J by 5 bases, with 24 bases between them. The CDR3 consists of 16 residues. From germline, CDR1 is SGHTA and CDR2 FQGTGA. CDR3 residues: CASTLHVAVPRDEQYF. The CDR3 nucleotides read TGTGCCAGCACCCTCCACGTAGCGGTGCCCCGGGACGAGCAGTACTTC.

V and J are TRBV12-5 and TRBJ2-5, with TRBD2 identical over 7 bases. Germline V CDR1 and CDR2: LGHNT, FRNRAP. This CDR3 has 16 amino acids. The ends lost 1 base at V and 2 bases at J; junction bases unmatched: 7. The CDR3 nucleotides are TGTGCTAGTGGTTTGGCTAGCGGAGGAATTCAAGAGACCCAGTACTTC. Protein sequence: CASGLASGGIQETQYF.

V usage is TRBV4-3 and J usage is TRBJ2-3, with D perhaps TRBD2 (6 bases). Looked up from germline, CDR1 is LGHNA and CDR2 is YSLEER. This CDR3 spans 15 amino acids. With 4 bases removed from V and 2 bases from J, the gap between germline ends came to 13 bases. CDR3 residues: CASSRAGTFTDTQYF. The CDR3 DNA follows: TGCGCCAGCAGCCGGGCGGGGACCTTCACAGATACGCAGTATTTT.

The CDR3 DNA reads TGTGCCTGGAGTTCCGGGGAATCAAGAGAGACCCAGTACTTC. Translating gives CAWSSGESRETQYF. The gene calls are TRBV30 and TRBJ2-5, with a weak D call TRBD2 (5 bases). The V end lost 2 bases, the J end lost 4 bases, and 14 bases lay between the germline ends. Germline V gene lookup returns CDR1 GTSNPN and CDR2 SVGIG (reference sequence). There are 14 residues in the CDR3.

This rearrangement joins TRBV19 to TRBJ2-7; 9 nucleotides line up with TRBD2. The CDR3 totals 16 residues. After removal of 7 bases from V and 6 bases from J, the junction contained 16 bases not matched to a gene. Germline values: CDR1 LNHDA, CDR2 SQIVND (reference sequence). CDR3 loop: CASTAMVSGSMGEQYF. Here the CDR3 DNA reads TGTGCCAGTACCGCGATGGTTAGCGGGAGTATGGGCGAGCAGTACTTC.

The chain links TRBV28 to TRBJ2-3, with TRBD1 matching over 10 bases. The V segment lost 5 bases and the J segment 3 bases; nucleotides outside the gene matches: 8. Germline CDR1 is MDHEN and CDR2 is SYDVKM. The CDR3 runs 16 residues. The CDR3 loop is CASSRTGTGVTDTQYF. Written as DNA, the CDR3 is TGTGCCAGCAGTCGGACCGGGACAGGGGTAACAGATACGCAGTATTTT. Full variable domain (missing parts from reference TRBV28 and TRBJ2-3): DVKVTQSSRYLVKRTGEKVFLECVQDMDHENMFWYRQDPGLGLRLIYFSYDVKMKEKGDIPEGYSVSREKKERFSLILESASTNQTSMYLCASSRTGTGVTDTQYFGPGTRLTVL.

This clone was picked up a small number of times. The junction departs from the called germline gene at one end, perhaps through a read error. The chain carries TRBV12-3 or TRBV12-4 and TRBJ1-3; D is undetermined. This CDR3 is 10 amino acids long. This CDR3 reads CASSSSRLDF. The CDR3 DNA reads as TGTGCCAGCAGTTCCTCCCGTTTAGATTTT.

The CDR3 nucleotides read TGTGCCAGCAGCTTAGACACAGGGGGGCTCTATGGCTACACCTTC. This gives the protein CASSLDTGGLYGYTF. The V gene is TRBV7-3, the J gene TRBJ1-2, with 8 bases that match TRBD1. V gave up 2 bases and J gave up 4 bases; unmatched junction bases: 6. Per germline, CDR1 SGHTA and CDR2 FQGTGA. The CDR3 is 15 amino acids.

The DNA for the CDR3 is TGTGCCAGCAGCGGACTAGCGGGGATCTCAGATACGCAGTATTTT. Translating it yields CASSGLAGISDTQYF. The V call is TRBV7-2, the J call TRBJ2-3, with 12 nucleotides matching TRBD2. The CDR3 sequence is 15 residues long. V was clipped by 5 bases and J by 4 bases; unmatched bases: 4. Germline loops: CDR1 SGHTA, CDR2 FQGNSA.

This clone came up once. The rearrangement links TRBV2 to TRBJ2-2, with D perhaps matching TRBD1 (5 bases). The germline V gene encodes CDR1 SNHLY and CDR2 FYNNEI. V gave up 2 bases and J gave up 0 bases, with 16 bases separating them. The CDR3 runs to 18 residues. CDR3 protein: CASSETLPTAANTGELFF. The CDR3 DNA follows: TGTGCCAGCAGTGAAACACTACCGACAGCCGCGAACACCGGGGAGCTGTTTTTT.

This clone came up once. The V and J genes are TRBV9 and TRBJ1-2; D remains ambiguous. The CDR3 sequence is 12 residues long. Trimming left V 1 base short and J 6 bases short, with 7 bases between. From germline, CDR1 is SGDLS and CDR2 YYNGEE. The CDR3 sequence: CASSVTPHGYTF. CDR3 sequence (DNA): TGTGCCAGCAGCGTAACTCCCCATGGCTACACCTTC.

The V gene is TRBV13, the J gene TRBJ2-1; 11 nucleotides match TRBD2. Losses at the gene ends were 1 base for V and 0 bases for J; bases not matched to a gene: 11. Germline loops: CDR1 PRHDT, CDR2 FYEKMQ (reference sequence). This CDR3 region has 20 residues. The CDR3 spells CASSLVKGLAGGSSYNEQFF. The CDR3 DNA reads as TGTGCCAGCAGCTTAGTAAAAGGACTAGCGGGCGGAAGCTCCTACAATGAGCAGTTCTTC. The whole variable domain, filled in from reference TRBV13 and TRBJ2-1, reads AAGVIQSPRHLIKEKRETATLKCYPIPRHDTVYWYQQGPGQDPQFLISFYEKMQSDKGSIPDRFSAQQFSDYHSELNMSSLELGDSALYFCASSLVKGLAGGSSYNEQFFGPGTRLTVL.

The CDR3 here is CAWVTGTSGNNEQFF. CDR3 nucleotide sequence: TGTGCCTGGGTAACCGGGACTAGCGGGAACAATGAGCAGTTCTTC. The J gene is TRBJ2-1, the V gene TRBV30; 13 nucleotides match TRBD2. The CDR3 runs 15 residues. Trimming removed 5 bases from V and 5 bases from J; junction bases left unmatched: 6. Germline CDR1 GTSNPN, CDR2 SVGIG (reference sequence).

The chain has TRBV28 and TRBJ2-7; perhaps TRBD1 as D (5 bases). The CDR3 is 17 residues long. The ends were cut back, 4 bases at V and 2 bases at J, with 21 bases in the middle. Per germline, CDR1 MDHEN and CDR2 SYDVKM. CDR3 amino acids: CASSSYKFRVRAYEQYF. DNA of the CDR3: TGTGCCAGCAGTTCTTATAAATTCAGGGTCAGAGCCTACGAGCAGTACTTC.

The V and J genes are TRBV28 and TRBJ2-5, with 7 nucleotides matching TRBD2. Germline loops: CDR1 MDHEN, CDR2 SYDVKM. This CDR3 has 14 amino acids. Trimming took 8 bases from V and 4 from J; bases not matched to a gene: 10. CDR3 bases: TGTGCCAGCCTTCTGGCGGGGAGGGGAGAGACCCAGTACTTC. As protein: CASLLAGRGETQYF.

The V gene is TRBV19, the J gene TRBJ2-4; 8 bases match TRBD2. With V trimmed by 1 base and J by 4 bases, 12 bases remained unmatched. CDR1 LNHDA and CDR2 SQIVND come from the germline V gene (reference sequence). The CDR3 is made up of 18 amino acids. The CDR3 DNA follows: TGTGCCAGTAGTATAGGCTCCCCCGCGGGAGGATCGAAAAACATTCAGTACTTC. The encoded protein is CASSIGSPAGGSKNIQYF.

V gene TRBV7-2 combines with J gene TRBJ1-2; the match to TRBD1 covers 9 bases. There are 15 residues in the CDR3. Germline CDR1 is SGHTA and CDR2 is FQGNSA. The trim removed 6 bases at V and 7 bases at J, leaving 12 bases unmatched. In DNA form, the CDR3 reads TGTGCCAGCAGGAAACCGGGACAGGGAGGGGGTGGCTACACCTTC. Protein sequence: CASRKPGQGGGGYTF. Full variable domain (outside the CDR3, taken from reference TRBV7-2 and TRBJ1-2): GAGVSQSPSNKVTEKGKDVELRCDPISGHTALYWYRQSLGQGLEFLIYFQGNSAPDKSGLPSDRFSAERTGGSVSTLTIQRTQQEDSAVYLCASRKPGQGGGGYTFGSGTRLTVV.

The chain joins TRBV4-3 to TRBJ1-2; TRBD1 matches at 9 bases. The CDR3 has 16 residues. Unmatched junction bases numbered 6, after V lost 0 bases and J lost 4 bases. The germline gives CDR1 LGHNA, CDR2 YSLEER. The CDR3 protein is CASSQDAGTGSYGYTF. In DNA, the CDR3 is TGCGCCAGCAGCCAAGATGCCGGGACAGGGAGCTATGGCTACACCTTC.